The 18 T cell receptor beta chains below all came from one sample that was sequenced in a study of cytomegalovirus exposure and HLA in healthy donors. The table came from immunoSEQ multiplex PCR; TCRdb's copy has only in-frame clones and leaves some out. The sample has around 220,000 clones, 88% seen once. The specimen sequenced was PBMCs. Receptor source: a woman aged 18-29 years in good health and CMV-seronegative.

V usage is TRBV19 and J usage is TRBJ2-2, with a tentative D call TRBD1 (5 bases). The ends were cut back, 5 bases at V and 4 bases at J, with 14 bases in the middle. Germline values: CDR1 LNHDA, CDR2 SQIVND (reference sequence). The CDR3 spans 15 residues. The CDR3 sequence is CASSDLGPTTGELFF. CDR3 sequence (DNA): TGTGCCAGTAGTGACCTGGGGCCGACCACCGGGGAGCTGTTTTTT. The full variable domain, in which reference TRBV19 and TRBJ2-2 provide the parts outside the CDR3, is DGGITQSPKYLFRKEGQNVTLSCEQNLNHDAMYWYRQDPGQGLRLIYYSQIVNDFQKGDIAEGYSVSREKKESFPLTVTSAQKNPTAFYLCASSDLGPTTGELFFGEGSRLTVL.

This clone has only one observation. The chain combines TRBV7-8 with TRBJ2-2; D remains ambiguous. V lost 2 bases, J lost 4 bases, and 8 bases lay in between. Germline CDR1 is SGHVS and CDR2 is FQNEAQ. This CDR3 has 14 amino acids. CDR3 coding DNA: TGTGCCAGCAGCTTATGGAGCCCCACCGGGGAGCTGTTTTTT. Amino acids: CASSLWSPTGELFF.

This clone was observed a handful of times. This rearrangement joins TRBV28 to TRBJ1-2; D uncertain. The CDR3 has 12 residues. Germline V gives CDR1 MDHEN, CDR2 SYDVKM. Between the trimmed V and J ends, which lost 4 bases and 8 bases, there was a span of 11 bases. The CDR3 region has the DNA TGTGCCAGCAGTTCCCCTTCTAGGGGCTACACCTTC. It specifies CASSSPSRGYTF.

CDR3 sequence reads: CASRVEGYTEAFF. DNA for the CDR3: TGTGCCAGCAGGGTCGAGGGATACACTGAAGCTTTCTTT. The chain is built from TRBV25-1 and TRBJ1-1; no clear D. The CDR3 is made up of 13 amino acids. Germline CDR1 reads MGHDK; CDR2 reads SYGVNS. The V end lost 6 bases, the J end lost 3 bases, and 11 bases lay between the germline ends.

The V and J genes are TRBV9 and TRBJ2-1; 7 bases agree with TRBD2. There are 16 residues in the CDR3. Looked up from germline, CDR1 is SGDLS and CDR2 is YYNGEE. V shed 0 bases and J 7 bases; nucleotides not matched to a gene: 10. Written as DNA, the CDR3 is TGTGCCAGCAGCGTAGATGGGGCGGGAGTCTTGAATGAGCAGTTCTTC. Residues: CASSVDGAGVLNEQFF. Looking up the rest from reference TRBV9 and TRBJ2-1 gives the full variable domain: DSGVTQTPKHLITATGQRVTLRCSPRSGDLSVYWYQQSLDQGLQFLIQYYNGEERAKGNILERFSAQQFPDLHSELNLSSLELGDSALYFCASSVDGAGVLNEQFFGPGTRLTVL.

This clone came up once. V gene TRBV7-9 combines with J gene TRBJ2-3, with TRBD2 matching 12 bases. Germline V lookup: CDR1 SEHNR, CDR2 FQNEAQ (reference sequence). The CDR3 totals 17 residues. Trimming took 3 bases from V and 2 from J; bases not matched to a gene: 6. The CDR3 reads CASSFYGTSGHTDTQYF. The CDR3 DNA follows: TGTGCCAGCAGCTTTTACGGGACTAGCGGGCACACAGATACGCAGTATTTT.

The V call is TRBV7-3, the J call TRBJ2-2, with D possibly TRBD2 on 5 matching bases. Germline CDR1 is SGHTA and CDR2 is FQGTGA. V was trimmed by 2 bases and J by 6 bases, leaving 7 bases between them. CDR3 length: 13 amino acids. Here the CDR3 reads CASSLSGSGELFF. DNA of the CDR3: TGTGCCAGCAGCTTATCGGGGTCCGGGGAGCTGTTTTTT.

This chain connects TRBV6-6 to TRBJ2-3; no definite D call. This CDR3 is 14 amino acids long. V lost 0 bases, J lost 0 bases, and 4 bases lay in between. CDR1 MNHNY and CDR2 SVGAGI come from the germline V gene (reference sequence). The CDR3 nucleotides are TGTGCCAGCAGTTACTCGACTAGCACAGATACGCAGTATTTT. It translates to CASSYSTSTDTQYF.

This clone is a singleton in its sample. The CDR3 region has the DNA TGTGCCAGCAGACGGCTGCAGGGTGGGTACGAGCAGTACTTC. Its translation is CASRRLQGGYEQYF. The V and J genes are TRBV27 and TRBJ2-7; tentatively, D is TRBD1 (5 bases). CDR3 length equals 14 residues. With 6 bases removed from V and 4 bases from J, the gap between germline ends came to 16 bases. In germline, CDR1 is MNHEY, CDR2 SMNVEV (reference sequence).

The CDR3 region is CASSYQRALRGYTF. Here the CDR3 DNA reads TGTGCCAGCAGTTACCAGAGGGCCCTTAGGGGCTACACCTTC. The rearrangement joins TRBV6-6 to TRBJ1-2, with no clear D. Looked up from germline, CDR1 is MNHNY and CDR2 is SVGAGI (reference sequence). The CDR3 is 14 residues long. V dropped 2 bases and J dropped 8 bases, with 15 bases sitting between them.

The chain uses TRBV7-9 and TRBJ2-1; D is possibly TRBD2 (6 bases). V dropped 3 bases and J dropped 0 bases, with 9 bases sitting between them. The CDR3 runs 15 residues. CDR1 SEHNR and CDR2 FQNEAQ come from the germline V gene (reference sequence). The CDR3 DNA follows: TGTGCCAGCAGCTTCGGGGACTCCTCCTACAATGAGCAGTTCTTC. It codes for CASSFGDSSYNEQFF.

The chain combines TRBV5-1 with TRBJ2-7; 10 nucleotides align to TRBD1. There are 15 residues in the CDR3. The trim removed 3 bases at V and 3 bases at J, leaving 6 bases unmatched. The germline V gene encodes CDR1 SGHRS and CDR2 YFSETQ. Written as DNA, the CDR3 is TGCGCCAGCAGCTCACTGACAGGGGGCGACTACGAGCAGTACTTC. Translated, it gives CASSSLTGGDYEQYF.

The J gene is TRBJ2-1, the V gene TRBV11-2; D unclear. Trimming removed 3 bases at V and 6 bases at J, with 6 bases between. CDR1 SGHAT and CDR2 FQNNGV come from the germline V gene. The length of the CDR3 is 12 residues. CDR3 bases: TGTGCCAGCAGCTTTAACGGCAATGAGCAGTTCTTC. Translated: CASSFNGNEQFF.

The J gene is TRBJ1-1, the V gene TRBV5-1; no definite D call. Germline-derived CDR1 and CDR2 are SGHRS and YFSETQ. Deletions cut 1 base from V and 1 base from J, with 5 bases between. CDR3 length: 13 amino acids. The CDR3 here is CASSLTENTEAFF. CDR3 nucleotide sequence: TGCGCCAGCAGCTTGACAGAGAACACTGAAGCTTTCTTT. Full variable domain (rest looked up from reference TRBV5-1 and TRBJ1-1): KAGVTQTPRYLIKTRGQQVTLSCSPISGHRSVSWYQQTPGQGLQFLFEYFSETQRNKGNFPGRFSGRQFSNSRSEMNVSTLELGDSALYLCASSLTENTEAFFGQGTRLTVV.

The rearrangement uses TRBV10-3 and TRBJ2-1, with D possibly matching TRBD1 (6 bases). The V gene lost 5 bases and the J gene lost 5 bases, with 13 bases spanning the gap. The CDR3 covers 14 residues. CDR1 is ENHRY, CDR2 SYGVKD, per germline. The CDR3 region has the DNA TGTGCCATCAGTACGACAGGAGATCACAATGAGCAGTTCTTC. This sequence encodes CAISTTGDHNEQFF.

V is TRBV10-2 and J is TRBJ2-1, with no clear D. Germline values: CDR1 WSHSY, CDR2 SAAADI. This CDR3 comprises 15 residues. Trimming took 6 bases from V and 0 from J, leaving 12 bases between them. CDR3 DNA: TGCGCCAGCAGCATGCCTAGTTTCTCCTACAATGAGCAGTTCTTC. It specifies CASSMPSFSYNEQFF.

V and J are TRBV2 and TRBJ2-4, with a possible D match to TRBD1 (6 bases). The CDR3 spans 18 residues. Germline lookup yields CDR1 SNHLY and CDR2 FYNNEI. V dropped 0 bases and J dropped 0 bases, with 15 bases sitting between them. The CDR3 reads CASSEAQGRGPAKNIQYF. The CDR3 nucleotides read TGTGCCAGCAGTGAAGCGCAAGGCAGGGGACCAGCCAAAAACATTCAGTACTTC.

This chain links TRBV6-5 with TRBJ2-1, with 9 bases that match TRBD1. CDR1 and CDR2 from the germline V gene are MNHEY and SVGAGI. Trimming removed 0 bases from V and 8 bases from J; junction bases left unmatched: 8. This CDR3 has 16 residues. CDR3 sequence reads: CASSYSYGTGYDEQFF. CDR3 bases: TGTGCCAGCAGTTACTCCTATGGGACAGGGTACGATGAGCAGTTCTTC.